This T cell receptor (beta chain) derives from a study of T-cell memory formation after mild COVID-19. A note on this clonotype: Its antigen is not known.

Per germline, CDR1 MDHEN and CDR2 SYDVKM. Trimming left V 6 bases short and J 8 bases short, with 11 bases between. The CDR3 sequence is 12 residues long. Each CDR3 protein is one row after TCRdb ran MiXCR on the 5' RACE reads. This sample has about 200,000 distinct CDR3 sequences; over 9% occur once, and the top ten carry roughly 3.5%. Whole-study results and caveats: Memory sampled before infection contained some responding clones, suggesting cross-reactive memory joined. Contracting CD8+ clones were enriched in EMRA, CD4+ mainly in CM and EM. CD4/CD8 balance characterized clones contracting day 15 to 85, and CD4+ skew characterized later expanders.

Sequenced input: PBMCs or a T cell subset sorted from them (not recorded which). The chain recombines TRBV28 with TRBJ2-1; no clear D gene. The origin of this receptor is a young man who had mild COVID-19 (a few samples of this study predate the infection). Cell type and time point are not known. The CDR3 reads CASRESRDEQFF. The CDR3 DNA is TGTGCCAGCAGAGAGTCCCGGGATGAGCAGTTCTTC.